Shown below are 17 T cell receptor beta chains from a single sample sequenced in a study of T cells in Graves' hyperthyroidism and ophthalmopathy. TCR beta CDR3 regions were amplified from RNA. A first-round RT-PCR of the TCR CDR3 used the HTBI primer set. TCRdb recomputed calls from the multiplex PCR reads with MiXCR, one row per CDR3 protein. The data contain 300,000 to 350,000 distinct CDR3 sequences, roughly 14% of them singletons. The sample taken for sequencing was blood. These receptors were obtained from a woman in her 30s with Graves' hyperthyroidism.

The chain employs TRBV28 and TRBJ2-5; a weak D match, TRBD1 (5 bases). The V gene lost 5 bases and the J gene lost 5 bases, with 12 bases spanning the gap. Germline V gene sequence: CDR1 MDHEN, CDR2 SYDVKM. The CDR3 totals 13 residues. The DNA of the CDR3 is TGTGCCAGCAGTCTCATGGGGCGGGAGACCCAGTACTTC. Translated, it gives CASSLMGRETQYF.

This clonotype occurred a few times. This rearrangement joins TRBV4-1 to TRBJ2-1; TRBD2 agrees at 9 bases. The germline CDR1 and CDR2 sequences are MGHRA and YSYEKL. The CDR3 consists of 18 residues. Unmatched junction bases numbered 18, after V lost 5 bases and J lost 7 bases. The CDR3 DNA is TGCGCCAGCAGCACTCCTTTACTTCTAGCGGGAAGGGGGAATGAGCAGTTCTTC. This translates into CASSTPLLLAGRGNEQFF.

The chain carries TRBV20-1 and TRBJ2-7; D gene unclear. This CDR3 region has 11 residues. Germline loops: CDR1 DFQATT, CDR2 SNEGSKA (reference sequence). The V and J ends lost 2 bases and 1 base respectively, with 3 bases between them. This CDR3 is CSARPSYEQYF. The CDR3 nucleotides read TGCAGTGCTAGACCTTCCTACGAGCAGTACTTC.

CDR3 nucleotides: TGTGCCTGCCAAGTATGGGGGGGCTACACCTTC. Its translation: CACQVWGGYTF. V is TRBV30 and J is TRBJ1-2; weak D call: TRBD1 (5 bases). This CDR3 has 11 residues. The V end was cut by 6 bases, the J end by 8 bases, with 13 bases between. Per the germline V gene, CDR1 is GTSNPN and CDR2 is SVGIG (reference sequence).

This clonotype was counted at least ten times. This may be a read error, as it is one base from a much larger clone. The chain combines TRBV6-4 with TRBJ2-2, with a weak D call TRBD1 (6 bases). The CDR3 runs 16 residues. Germline V lookup: CDR1 MRHNA, CDR2 SNTAGT. V shed 5 bases and J shed 6 bases, with 19 bases lying between them. Here the CDR3 reads CASSPDIGTRPGELFF. The CDR3 DNA follows: TGTGCCAGCAGTCCCGATATTGGGACAAGGCCCGGGGAGCTGTTTTTT.

The chain carries TRBV2 and TRBJ1-2; 9 bases are shared with TRBD1. Germline V gene data show CDR1 as SNHLY and CDR2 as FYNNEI. With V trimmed by 10 bases and J by 4 bases, 10 bases remained unmatched. CDR3 length: 14 residues. DNA of the CDR3: TGTGCCACTGTTAGGGACAGGGTGGCCTATGGCTACACCTTC. It specifies CATVRDRVAYGYTF.

This clonotype was seen only a few times. This chain joins TRBV6-2 or TRBV6-3 and TRBJ2-5; maybe TRBD2 (5 bases). This CDR3 has 14 residues. Germline V gene lookup returns CDR1 MNHEY and CDR2 SVGEGT. V gave up 2 bases and J gave up 3 bases, with 10 bases separating them. CDR3 nucleotides: TGTGCCAGCAGTTACGAGGTGGGAGAAGAGACCCAGTACTTC. This sequence encodes CASSYEVGEETQYF.

This clonotype was seen at least ten times. V and J are TRBV2 and TRBJ2-5, with 8 bases aligning to TRBD1. V was pared by 6 bases and J by 5 bases, with 5 bases of the junction left unmatched. This CDR3 has 13 residues. Germline V CDR1 and CDR2: SNHLY, FYNNEI. The CDR3 nucleotides read TGTGCCAGCAGCCGCGGACAGGGCGAGACCCAGTACTTC. Residues: CASSRGQGETQYF.

At least ten counts were recorded for this clonotype. The J gene is TRBJ2-1, the V gene TRBV27; maybe TRBD1 (5 bases). V gave up 4 bases and J gave up 1 base, with 14 bases separating them. The CDR3 extends over 16 amino acids. Germline V gene lookup returns CDR1 MNHEY and CDR2 SMNVEV (reference sequence). Here the CDR3 DNA reads TGTGCCAGCAGTTCCGGGCGAAGGGGATCCTACAATGAGCAGTTCTTC. It yields the protein CASSSGRRGSYNEQFF.

This clonotype was seen ten or more times. This sequence joins TRBV10-3 and TRBJ2-7, with 8 bases matching TRBD2. Germline CDR1 and CDR2: ENHRY and SYGVKD. The CDR3 extends over 17 amino acids. Unmatched junction bases numbered 10, after V lost 3 bases and J lost 0 bases. This CDR3 is CAISDPGREAYSYEQYF. CDR3 DNA sequence: TGTGCCATCAGTGACCCGGGGCGGGAGGCCTACTCCTACGAGCAGTACTTC.

The V gene is TRBV7-9, the J gene TRBJ2-1; 10 nucleotides match TRBD2. V was pared by 6 bases and J by 10 bases, with 3 bases of the junction left unmatched. The CDR3 runs 12 residues. CDR1 SEHNR and CDR2 FQNEAQ come from the germline V gene (reference sequence). CDR3 amino acids: CASSYSGREQFF. The CDR3 bases are TGTGCCAGCAGTTATAGCGGGAGGGAGCAGTTCTTC.

This clonotype has a count of ten or more. The chain joins TRBV5-1 to TRBJ2-1; 9 nucleotides align to TRBD1. Germline CDR1 reads SGHRS; CDR2 reads YFSETQ. The CDR3 is made up of 16 amino acids. The V segment lost 3 bases and the J segment 6 bases; nucleotides outside the gene matches: 10. The DNA of the CDR3 is TGCGCCAGCAGCTCCTCCCCGGGACAGGGCGGCAATGAGCAGTTCTTC. The encoded protein is CASSSSPGQGGNEQFF.

This clonotype was counted ten times or more. CDR3 coding DNA: TGCAGTGCTAGAGATCTCGGAGCGGGAGTTTACCATGAGCAGTTCTTC. It translates to CSARDLGAGVYHEQFF. The rearrangement joins TRBV20-1 to TRBJ2-1; 8 bases are shared with TRBD2. Per germline, CDR1 DFQATT and CDR2 SNEGSKA (reference sequence). This CDR3 has 16 residues. The V segment lost 0 bases and the J segment 8 bases; nucleotides outside the gene matches: 12.

This clonotype was seen many times. The CDR3 is CCGTGVTDTQYF. The CDR3 bases are TGTTGCGGGACAGGGGTGACAGATACGCAGTATTTT. V gene TRBV2 combines with J gene TRBJ2-3; 10 bases align to TRBD1. CDR3 length: 12 residues. CDR1 and CDR2 (germline): SNHLY, FYNNEI.

The chain joins TRBV2 to TRBJ1-2, with a possible D match to TRBD1 (6 bases). CDR1 is SNHLY and CDR2 is FYNNEI in the germline V gene. There are 14 residues in the CDR3. Trimming cost V 2 bases and J 8 bases, with 15 bases left between them. For the CDR3, the DNA is TGTGCCAGCAGTGAACGGGCAGGGGAAAGGGGCTACACCTTC. The encoded protein is CASSERAGERGYTF.

Comment on this clonotype: The junction shows a germline mismatch at one end, possibly a read error. V usage is TRBV9 and J usage is TRBJ2-7; a possible D gene is TRBD1 (6 bases). The germline V gene encodes CDR1 SGDLS and CDR2 YYNGEE. The CDR3 sequence is 13 residues long. The CDR3 reads CASSEDSSYERYF. For the CDR3, the DNA is TGTGCCAGCAGCGAGGACAGCTCCTACGAGCGGTACTTC.

Ten or more counts support this clonotype. The chain uses TRBV7-9 and TRBJ2-1; the match to TRBD1 covers 10 bases. This CDR3 has 15 residues. The trim removed 1 base at V and 6 bases at J, leaving 3 bases unmatched. Germline CDR1 and CDR2: SEHNR and FQNEAQ (reference sequence). The CDR3 DNA follows: TGTGCCAGCAGCTTAGGGACAGGGGGTGGCAATGAGCAGTTCTTC. Protein sequence: CASSLGTGGGNEQFF. Full variable domain (remainder filled in from reference TRBV7-9 and TRBJ2-1): DTGVSQNPRHKITKRGQNVTFRCDPISEHNRLYWYRQTLGQGPEFLTYFQNEAQLEKSRLLSDRFSAERPKGSFSTLEIQRTEQGDSAMYLCASSLGTGGGNEQFFGPGTRLTVL.